The 27 T cell receptor beta chains given below trace back to one sample, sequenced in a study of blood T cell repertoires in COVID-19. Sequencing was performed with immunoSEQ multiplex PCR; in TCRdb, only in-frame clones are kept and a portion is missing. The sample has under 200,000 clones; roughly nine tenths are singletons. Sequencing was carried out using peripheral blood. Source of these receptors: a man aged 18 to 30 with acute or convalescent COVID-19.

J is TRBJ1-5 and V is TRBV6-5; D may be TRBD1 (6 bases). The CDR3 is made up of 12 amino acids. V shed 11 bases and J shed 0 bases, with 8 bases lying between them. Germline V gives CDR1 MNHEY, CDR2 SVGAGI. The CDR3 spells CAEGDSNQPQHF. CDR3 DNA sequence: TGTGCCGAGGGGGATAGCAATCAGCCCCAGCATTTT.

V and J are TRBV12-5 and TRBJ1-6, with TRBD1 matching over 9 bases. The CDR3 contains 14 residues. J lost 5 bases, V lost 7 bases, and 3 bases had no gene match. The germline V gene encodes CDR1 LGHNT and CDR2 FRNRAP. The CDR3 bases are TGTGCTAGTGCTCGGGACAGGGATAATTCACCCCTCCACTTT. This gives the protein CASARDRDNSPLHF.

This chain links TRBV18 with TRBJ2-7; the match to TRBD1 covers 9 bases. The germline V gene encodes CDR1 KGHSH and CDR2 LQKENI. This CDR3 has 13 amino acids. The junction had 3 bases not matched to a gene; V was cut back by 5 bases and J by 4 bases. CDR3 region: CASSTTGGYEQYF. CDR3 coding DNA: TGTGCCAGCTCAACGACAGGGGGGTACGAGCAGTACTTC.

The chain combines TRBV6-1 with TRBJ2-1, with unresolved D. Germline CDR1 reads MNHNS; CDR2 reads SASEGT. The CDR3 loop spans 14 amino acids. Trimming pared 0 bases from V and 9 bases from J, leaving 12 bases between. CDR3 protein: CASSEAGVSGEQFF. DNA for the CDR3: TGTGCCAGCAGTGAAGCTGGTGTCTCAGGTGAGCAGTTCTTC.

CDR3 region: CASSDPGNGKAFF. CDR3 nucleotides: TGTGCCAGCAGTGATCCAGGGAATGGGAAAGCTTTCTTT. V is TRBV6-1 and J is TRBJ1-1; TRBD1 is a possible D gene (5 bases). CDR1 is MNHNS and CDR2 is SASEGT in the germline V gene. Trimming removed 3 bases from V and 9 bases from J, with 14 bases in between. This CDR3 region has 13 residues.

This chain joins TRBV6-5 and TRBJ1-2; 7 positions match TRBD1. CDR1 MNHEY and CDR2 SVGAGI come from the germline V gene. CDR3 length: 13 amino acids. Trimming removed 4 bases from V and 5 bases from J; junction bases left unmatched: 4. CDR3 coding DNA: TGTGCCAGCAGTTCCCGACAGGGATATGGCTACACCTTC. This gives the protein CASSSRQGYGYTF.

This chain links TRBV11-2 with TRBJ2-7; 10 bases fit TRBD2. The germline CDR1 and CDR2 sequences are SGHAT and FQNNGV. The CDR3 is 17 residues long. The V gene end was trimmed by 0 bases and the J gene end by 2 bases; junction bases not matched to a gene: 7. This CDR3 is CASSLDPPSGGTYEQYF. DNA for the CDR3: TGTGCCAGCAGCTTAGACCCCCCTAGCGGGGGAACCTACGAGCAGTACTTC.

The chain couples TRBV13 to TRBJ2-1; a possible D gene is TRBD1 (6 bases). CDR3 length equals 16 residues. V was cut by 5 bases and J by 4 bases, with 18 bases left in between. Germline-derived CDR1 and CDR2 are PRHDT and FYEKMQ (reference sequence). CDR3 nucleotide sequence: TGTGCCAGCAGCAGCACAGGGACCGACCCTTACAATGAGCAGTTCTTC. Encoded protein: CASSSTGTDPYNEQFF.

V is TRBV7-8 and J is TRBJ1-2, with D uncertain. Trimming cost V 7 bases and J 0 bases, with 15 bases left between them. Germline CDR1 SGHVS, CDR2 FQNEAQ. CDR3 length equals 15 residues. For the CDR3, the DNA is TGTGCCAGCACCTCCGTCGCGGGAACTAACTATGGCTACACCTTC. As protein: CASTSVAGTNYGYTF.

For the CDR3, the DNA is TGTGCCAGCAGTTTGAGCGGGGGGGTCATTAGCACAGATACGCAGTATTTT. Translating gives CASSLSGGVISTDTQYF. The chain couples TRBV27 to TRBJ2-3, with 10 bases identical to TRBD2. With 3 bases clipped from V and 0 bases from J, the junction kept 6 bases outside the gene matches. The CDR3 spans 17 residues. CDR1 and CDR2 from the germline V gene are MNHEY and SMNVEV (reference sequence).

The chain combines TRBV15 with TRBJ2-5; TRBD2 matches at 11 bases. Germline V lookup: CDR1 LNHNV, CDR2 YYDKDF (reference sequence). This CDR3 spans 18 amino acids. Trimming cost V 0 bases and J 7 bases; bases outside gene matches: 13. For the CDR3, the DNA is TGTGCCACCAGCAGAGATAATAGCGGGGGGGTAAGAAGCGGGACCCAGTACTTC. This codes for CATSRDNSGGVRSGTQYF.

The chain employs TRBV28 and TRBJ2-7; 11 nucleotides match TRBD1. This CDR3 is 15 amino acids long. V trimming: 6 bases; J trimming: 5 bases; junction bases outside the gene matches: 9. From germline, CDR1 is MDHEN and CDR2 SYDVKM. CDR3 DNA: TGTGCCAGCAGCCCAGGACAGGGGGCAATCCACGAGCAGTACGTC. It translates to CASSPGQGAIHEQYV.

V is TRBV7-8 and J is TRBJ1-3; the D is unclear. V lost 5 bases and J 2 bases, leaving 13 bases between the germline ends. The CDR3 length is 15 residues. Germline V CDR1 and CDR2: SGHVS, FQNEAQ. As DNA, the CDR3 is TGTGCCAGCAGCCCCCGAGGACTCGCTGGAAACACCATATATTTT. Protein: CASSPRGLAGNTIYF.

CDR3 DNA: TGTGCCAGGCCGAGCAGGGTGAACTATGGCTACACCTTC. It codes for CARPSRVNYGYTF. This chain connects TRBV19 to TRBJ1-2; D is possibly TRBD1 (5 bases). Per the germline V gene, CDR1 is LNHDA and CDR2 is SQIVND (reference sequence). V lost 9 bases and J 2 bases, leaving 13 bases between the germline ends. The CDR3 is made up of 13 amino acids.

V usage is TRBV6-6 and J usage is TRBJ1-3, with D perhaps TRBD1 (5 bases). Germline-derived CDR1 and CDR2 are MNHNY and SVGAGI (reference sequence). This CDR3 comprises 14 residues. V was clipped by 10 bases and J by 0 bases, with 13 bases between them. DNA for the CDR3: TGTGCCACTTCCCAGGGCTTCTCTGGAAACACCATATATTTT. Protein product: CATSQGFSGNTIYF.

This chain connects TRBV28 to TRBJ1-2, with TRBD1 identical over 7 bases. From germline, CDR1 is MDHEN and CDR2 SYDVKM. This CDR3 has 16 residues. Unmatched junction bases numbered 12, after V lost 8 bases and J lost 0 bases. The CDR3 sequence is CASLHTQGSSNYGYTF. The CDR3 DNA is TGTGCCAGCCTTCACACACAGGGGAGCTCTAACTATGGCTACACCTTC.

The J gene is TRBJ1-3, the V gene TRBV7-2, with D uncertain. V dropped 0 bases and J dropped 4 bases, with 10 bases sitting between them. This CDR3 comprises 15 residues. Germline CDR1 reads SGHTA; CDR2 reads FQGNSA. CDR3 bases: TGTGCCAGCAGCTTAGCAGTAGGGAGCGGAAACACCATATATTTT. Protein product: CASSLAVGSGNTIYF. Together with reference TRBV7-2 and TRBJ1-3, the CDR3 gives the full variable domain: GAGVSQSPSNKVTEKGKDVELRCDPISGHTALYWYRQSLGQGLEFLIYFQGNSAPDKSGLPSDRFSAERTGGSVSTLTIQRTQQEDSAVYLCASSLAVGSGNTIYFGEGSWLTVV.

V gene TRBV30 combines with J gene TRBJ1-1; tentatively, D is TRBD1 (6 bases). V lost 7 bases and J 0 bases, leaving 9 bases between the germline ends. Looked up from germline, CDR1 is GTSNPN and CDR2 is SVGIG (reference sequence). CDR3 length: 12 amino acids. The CDR3 spells CALDSMNTEAFF. The CDR3 bases are TGTGCCTTGGACAGCATGAACACTGAAGCTTTCTTT. Combining the CDR3 with reference TRBV30 and TRBJ1-1 gives the whole variable domain SQTIHQWPATLVQPVGSPLSLECTVEGTSNPNLYWYRQAAGRGLQLLFYSVGIGQISSEVPQNLSASRPQDRQFILSSKKLLLSDSGFYLCALDSMNTEAFFGQGTRLTVV.

V gene TRBV2 combines with J gene TRBJ1-5; tentative D call: TRBD1 (6 bases). The length of the CDR3 is 13 residues. Germline-derived CDR1 and CDR2 are SNHLY and FYNNEI. Trimming left V 5 bases short and J 3 bases short, with 8 bases between. CDR3 nucleotides: TGTGCCAGCAGTCGGGACAACAATCAGCCCCAGCATTTT. Translating it yields CASSRDNNQPQHF.

The chain is built from TRBV27 and TRBJ2-1, with a possible D match to TRBD1 (5 bases). The germline gives CDR1 MNHEY, CDR2 SMNVEV (reference sequence). V was pared by 6 bases and J by 2 bases, with 14 bases between. The CDR3 loop spans 15 amino acids. The CDR3: CASSPTKGPYNEQFF. CDR3 nucleotide sequence: TGTGCCAGCAGCCCCACGAAGGGGCCCTACAATGAGCAGTTCTTC.

This rearrangement joins TRBV5-6 to TRBJ1-1; D ambiguous. V lost 1 base and J lost 3, with 10 bases in between. The CDR3 runs to 14 residues. The germline V gene encodes CDR1 SGHDT and CDR2 YYEEEE. CDR3 nucleotides: TGTGCCAGCAGCTTGCTCCTTCGGGACACTGAAGCTTTCTTT. This sequence encodes CASSLLLRDTEAFF. The full variable domain, its missing parts supplied by reference TRBV5-6 and TRBJ1-1, is DAGVTQSPTHLIKTRGQQVTLRCSPKSGHDTVSWYQQALGQGPQFIFQYYEEEERQRGNFPDRFSGHQFPNYSSELNVNALLLGDSALYLCASSLLLRDTEAFFGQGTRLTVV.

The CDR3 loop is CASSHSTGQHTEAFF. In DNA, the CDR3 is TGTGCCAGCAGCCACTCAACGGGACAGCACACTGAAGCTTTCTTT. This chain connects TRBV3-1 (or the pseudogene TRBV3-2) to TRBJ1-1; 7 nucleotides match TRBD1. This CDR3 is built from 15 residues. J gave up 3 bases and V 3 bases, and 7 bases lay outside the gene matches. Germline-derived CDR1 and CDR2 are LGHDT and YNNKEL (reference sequence).

The chain has TRBV3-1 (or the pseudogene TRBV3-2) and TRBJ2-5; no clear D gene. The germline V gene has CDR1 LGHDT and CDR2 YNNKEL (reference sequence). The CDR3 runs 13 residues. Trimming removed 1 base from V and 4 bases from J, with 7 bases in between. The CDR3 spells CASSQGPGETQYF. CDR3 nucleotide sequence: TGTGCCAGCAGCCAAGGTCCGGGAGAGACCCAGTACTTC.

J is TRBJ2-5 and V is TRBV5-4; D perhaps matches TRBD1 (5 bases). Between the trimmed V and J ends, which lost 0 bases and 1 base, there was a span of 7 bases. This CDR3 contains 14 residues. The germline gives CDR1 SGHNT, CDR2 YYREEE (reference sequence). The CDR3 is CASSLGQSQETQYF. CDR3 DNA sequence: TGTGCCAGCAGCTTGGGACAGAGCCAAGAGACCCAGTACTTC.

Written as DNA, the CDR3 is TGTGCCAGCAGCCAAGCTCCAGGGGGGACCACTGAAGCTTTCTTT. This encodes CASSQAPGGTTEAFF. The rearrangement uses TRBV3-1 (or the pseudogene TRBV3-2) and TRBJ1-1; 7 nucleotides align to TRBD1. Germline CDR1 and CDR2: LGHDT and YNNKEL (reference sequence). This CDR3 has 15 amino acids. With 1 base clipped from V and 4 bases from J, the junction kept 6 bases outside the gene matches.

V and J are TRBV6-4 and TRBJ2-1; D not certain. The CDR3 consists of 13 residues. The V end was cut by 5 bases, the J end by 6 bases, with 11 bases between. CDR1 and CDR2 (germline): MRHNA, SNTAGT. The DNA for the CDR3 is TGTGCCAGCAGTCCTGGGCCACCCAATGAGCAGTTCTTC. It codes for CASSPGPPNEQFF.

The chain carries TRBV15 and TRBJ1-5; no definite D call. V gave up 0 bases and J gave up 6 bases, with 15 bases separating them. CDR3 length: 16 residues. Germline CDR1 reads LNHNV; CDR2 reads YYDKDF (reference sequence). CDR3 DNA sequence: TGTGCCACCAGCAGAGATGTAGGCAATCGGGGTCAGCCCCAGCATTTT. Translation: CATSRDVGNRGQPQHF.